The clone carrying this T cell receptor (beta chain) was recorded a few times. Antigen: not known. Semi-nested PCR with Nested Universal Primer A followed constant-region reverse priming of full-length variable regions. TCRdb re-analysed the 5' RACE reads in MiXCR, keeping a single row per CDR3 protein. The sample consists of tens of thousands of distinct CDR3 sequences, approximately 20% of them appearing once. Study-wide points: Larger-cohort validation covered only one TCR beta V-J rearrangement. Tumor-infiltrating Treg TCR alpha and beta sequences overlapped most with tumor naive CD4+ T cells, then blood naive.

The germline V gene has CDR1 MNHEY and CDR2 SVGAGI. Trimming removed 7 bases at V and 4 bases at J, with 7 bases between. The CDR3 runs 11 residues. The receptor was derived from a female donor with breast cancer. The chain carries TRBV6-5 and TRBJ1-1, with D uncertain. Material for sequencing was naive CD4+ T cells sorted from a lymph node. Noted subset: naive CD4+ T cells, CD4+CD45RA+CD25-. The CDR3 DNA follows: TGTGCCAGCAACACTCTCACTGAAGCTTTCTTT. Its protein is CASNTLTEAFF.